The sample holds many counts of the clone carrying this T cell receptor beta chain. The sample belongs to a study of T-cell reconstitution after alpha-beta-depleted transplantation in children. V was cut by 4 bases and J by 7 bases, with 13 bases left in between. This CDR3 is built from 13 residues. The germline gives CDR1 MDHEN, CDR2 SYDVKM. Molecular barcoding with unique molecular identifiers was used for the TCRbeta library. TCRdb ran MiXCR on the PCR reads and lists one entry per CDR3 protein. The sample yields 190,000 or so distinct CDR3 sequences, about 6.3% seen once. The sequence came from a human donor who donated a stem cell graft to a child with Wiskott-Aldrich syndrome. The source material was PBMCs from the stem cell graft donor, sampled from the stem cell graft. This chain joins TRBV28 and TRBJ2-5; D tentatively fits TRBD1 or TRBD2 (5 bases each). The CDR3, as DNA: TGTGCCAGCAGTTCCGGGACCCCAGGGACCCAGTACTTC. Translation: CASSSGTPGTQYF.